The text below deals with one TCR beta chain. This specimen comes from a study of cytomegalovirus exposure and HLA in healthy donors. 60 Vbeta and 13 Jbeta primers were used in PCR. Data came from immunoSEQ multiplex PCR; TCRdb stores just in-frame clones and leaves some out. The sample comprises around 140,000 clones, around 82% of which are singletons, and around 2.5% rests with the top ten. Sequenced: PBMCs. The sequence derives from a young woman in good health and CMV-seropositive.

The CDR3 DNA sequence: TGTGCCAGCTCACCGCGGGCAGTCTATGGCTACACCTTC. Protein: CASSPRAVYGYTF. V is TRBV18 and J is TRBJ1-2; D uncertain. Looked up from germline, CDR1 is KGHSH and CDR2 is LQKENI. The CDR3 extends over 13 amino acids. The V end was cut by 3 bases, the J end by 4 bases, with 9 bases between.